A single sample is the source of the 32 T cell receptor beta chains below, sequenced in a study of CD8+CD57+ T cells in acquired aplastic anemia. Genomic DNA, the template, was used for profiling of the TCR beta VDJ and CDR3. TCRdb called the reads again in MiXCR, with one record for every CDR3 protein. The profile shows around 190,000 distinct CDR3 sequences, 60% to 65% of them singletons. Source material: sorted CD4+, CD8+, or CD8+CD57+ T cells (not recorded which) from PBMCs. These receptors all come from a human donor in good health.

This clonotype was picked up one time. The chain couples TRBV4-3 to TRBJ1-2; possibly TRBD1 for D (5 bases). CDR3 length: 14 residues. Germline V lookup: CDR1 LGHNA, CDR2 YSLEER. V shed 3 bases and J shed 4 bases, with 12 bases lying between them. CDR3 nucleotide sequence: TGCGCCAGCAGCCAGGGAAGGGGTGGCTATGGCTACACCTTC. It is translated as CASSQGRGGYGYTF.

V usage is TRBV20-1 and J usage is TRBJ2-7, with 8 bases matching TRBD1. Germline V gene sequence: CDR1 DFQATT, CDR2 SNEGSKA (reference sequence). J gave up 5 bases and V 5 bases, and 2 bases lay outside the gene matches. The CDR3 covers 11 residues. The CDR3, as DNA: TGCAGTGCTGGACAGGGAAACGAGCAGTACTTC. It is translated as CSAGQGNEQYF.

This clonotype was detected once. The V and J genes are TRBV12-3 or TRBV12-4 and TRBJ1-1; possible D gene TRBD1, 5 bases. Trimming removed 3 bases from V and 4 bases from J, with 12 bases in between. CDR3 length: 14 residues. The DNA for the CDR3 is TGTGCCAGCAGTTTGAACAGGCTAGGCACTGAAGCTTTCTTT. Its protein product is CASSLNRLGTEAFF.

This clonotype was recorded a few times. The chain combines TRBV20-1 with TRBJ1-2, with TRBD1 as a possible D gene (6 bases). Germline values: CDR1 DFQATT, CDR2 SNEGSKA (reference sequence). V lost 6 bases and J lost 2, with 10 bases in between. The CDR3 extends over 12 amino acids. The CDR3 loop reads CSAAGGNYGYTF. The CDR3, as DNA: TGCAGTGCCGCCGGGGGCAACTATGGCTACACCTTC.

The chain links TRBV5-1 to TRBJ2-3, with D unclear. Germline V gene lookup returns CDR1 SGHRS and CDR2 YFSETQ. V lost 4 bases to trimming and J lost 2 bases, with 8 bases between them. The CDR3 is 13 amino acids. The CDR3 is CASSARNTDTQYF. The CDR3 DNA follows: TGCGCCAGCAGCGCCAGGAACACAGATACGCAGTATTTT. Full variable domain (outside the CDR3, taken from reference TRBV5-1 and TRBJ2-3): KAGVTQTPRYLIKTRGQQVTLSCSPISGHRSVSWYQQTPGQGLQFLFEYFSETQRNKGNFPGRFSGRQFSNSRSEMNVSTLELGDSALYLCASSARNTDTQYFGPGTRLTVL.

The table lists this clonotype with a few counts. The chain recombines TRBV9 with TRBJ2-7; TRBD1 matches 11 bases. CDR3 length equals 16 residues. After removal of 2 bases from V and 5 bases from J, the junction contained 9 bases not matched to a gene. CDR1 is SGDLS and CDR2 is YYNGEE in the germline V gene. The chain's CDR3 is CASSVSGTGGRDEQYF. CDR3 coding DNA: TGTGCCAGCAGCGTCTCCGGGACAGGGGGACGGGACGAGCAGTACTTC.

In this sample, this clonotype turned up a few times. This may stem from a read error, because a much larger clone lies one nucleotide away. The V gene is TRBV7-9, the J gene TRBJ1-1; no definite D call. Germline V gene sequence: CDR1 SEHNR, CDR2 FQNEAQ (reference sequence). The CDR3 spans 15 residues. The DNA for the CDR3 is TGTGCCAGCAACGGTGGGGTAAGAATGAACACTGGAGCTTTCTTT. Amino acid sequence: CASNGGVRMNTGAFF.

This clonotype was detected ten times or more. The rearrangement links TRBV6-5 to TRBJ2-1; no clear D gene. V was cut by 5 bases and J by 0 bases, with 11 bases left in between. This CDR3 is 15 amino acids long. Germline values: CDR1 MNHEY, CDR2 SVGAGI. The CDR3 reads CASSGSGVSYNEQFF. The CDR3, as DNA: TGTGCCAGCAGTGGGTCCGGAGTCTCCTACAATGAGCAGTTCTTC.

The rearrangement joins TRBV6-6 to TRBJ1-6, with D unresolved. The ends were cut back, 8 bases at V and 8 bases at J, with 7 bases in the middle. Germline V lookup: CDR1 MNHNY, CDR2 SVGAGI (reference sequence). There are 11 residues in the CDR3. In nucleotides, the CDR3 is TGTGCCAGCGGAAAAGATTCACCCCTCCACTTT. This gives the protein CASGKDSPLHF.

This chain joins TRBV7-3 and TRBJ2-3, with 16 bases fitting TRBD2. The V gene end was trimmed by 5 bases and the J gene end by 5 bases; junction bases not matched to a gene: 7. The CDR3 length is 17 residues. The germline CDR1 and CDR2 sequences are SGHTA and FQGTGA. The CDR3 reads CASSPSGLAGGRDTQYF. CDR3 in DNA: TGTGCCAGCAGCCCCTCGGGACTAGCGGGAGGGCGAGATACGCAGTATTTT.

V and J are TRBV15 and TRBJ1-2; D is uncertain. The germline CDR1 and CDR2 sequences are LNHNV and YYDKDF (reference sequence). V was clipped by 1 base and J by 2 bases, with 11 bases between them. CDR3 length: 15 residues. This CDR3 reads CATSRAAGVNYGYTF. The CDR3 nucleotides are TGTGCCACCAGCAGAGCAGCAGGTGTGAACTATGGCTACACCTTC.

Many counts were recorded for this clonotype. The chain uses TRBV12-3 or TRBV12-4 and TRBJ2-7; 11 bases align to TRBD1. With 3 bases clipped from V and 3 bases from J, the junction kept 1 base outside the gene matches. This CDR3 region has 14 residues. CDR3 nucleotide sequence: TGTGCCAGCAGTTTGGGACAGGGGGTCTACGAGCAGTACTTC. Its protein is CASSLGQGVYEQYF.

The CDR3 region has the DNA TGTGCCAGCCCACCCCAGGCGGGAGATTCCTACAATGAGCAGTTCTTC. It is translated as CASPPQAGDSYNEQFF. The chain is built from TRBV24-1 and TRBJ2-1; TRBD2 agrees at 7 bases. CDR3 size: 16 residues. Germline V gene lookup returns CDR1 KGHDR and CDR2 SFDVKD. V was clipped by 11 bases and J by 1 base; unmatched bases: 13.

This clonotype was recorded many times. J is TRBJ2-7 and V is TRBV7-9, with 7 bases aligning to TRBD1. Germline values: CDR1 SEHNR, CDR2 FQNEAQ (reference sequence). V was pared by 4 bases and J by 3 bases, with 12 bases of the junction left unmatched. CDR3 size: 16 residues. CDR3 sequence reads: CASSSFDRDRIYEQYF. The CDR3 DNA is TGTGCCAGCAGCTCCTTCGACAGGGATAGAATCTACGAGCAGTACTTC.

This clonotype has only a few counts. Its ends do not fully match the called genes, so a read error is possible. The chain employs TRBV7-2 and TRBJ1-1, with TRBD1 matching over 7 bases. The CDR3 has 15 residues. The germline V gene encodes CDR1 SGHTA and CDR2 FQGNSA. The DNA of the CDR3 is TGTGCCAGCAGCTTAGGATTGCACCCGAGAACAGGGGCTTCCTTT. It is translated as CASSLGLHPRTGASF.

This clonotype was seen ten or more times. V is TRBV29-1 and J is TRBJ2-1; 8 bases are shared with TRBD2. CDR3 length: 18 amino acids. Germline V lookup: CDR1 SQVTM, CDR2 ANQGSEA. The V gene end was trimmed by 0 bases and the J gene end by 4 bases; junction bases not matched to a gene: 14. The CDR3 nucleotides read TGCAGCGTTGAAGATGCGAGCGGGAGTCCCCCCTTTTACAATGAGCAGTTCTTC. Residues: CSVEDASGSPPFYNEQFF.

A word on this clonotype: A much larger clone is a single base away; this may be a read error. The chain is built from TRBV7-8 and TRBJ2-7; D is perhaps TRBD2 (7 bases). Germline V gene data show CDR1 as SGHVS and CDR2 as FQNEAQ. Trimming stripped 4 bases from V and 7 bases from J, with 17 bases between. This CDR3 is 14 amino acids long. CDR3 bases: TGTGCCAGCAGCTCGGGGGGAGGGGGAAATGAGCAGTACTTC. It codes for CASSSGGGGNEQYF.

This clonotype was seen at least ten times. The chain links TRBV3-1 to TRBJ2-6; no clear D. The V gene's germline CDR1 is LGHDT and CDR2 YNNKEL (reference sequence). The CDR3 is 15 residues long. Trimming removed 0 bases at V and 3 bases at J, with 6 bases between. CDR3: CASSQDRFGANVLTF. DNA for the CDR3: TGTGCCAGCAGCCAAGATCGGTTTGGGGCCAACGTCCTGACTTTC.

The rearrangement joins TRBV29-1 to TRBJ1-2; D gene uncertain. CDR3 length equals 13 residues. Germline V CDR1 and CDR2: SQVTM, ANQGSEA. V was cut by 4 bases and J by 0 bases, with 9 bases left in between. The chain's CDR3 is CSVGKGANYGYTF. The CDR3, as DNA: TGCAGCGTTGGAAAAGGAGCTAACTATGGCTACACCTTC.

This clonotype was found many times. V and J are TRBV12-3 or TRBV12-4 and TRBJ2-3; 9 positions match TRBD1. CDR3 size: 15 residues. With 6 bases clipped from V and 6 bases from J, the junction kept 10 bases outside the gene matches. The CDR3 DNA reads as TGTGCCAGCAGACAGGGGGCCTTTTTGTTGGATACGCAGTATTTT. Amino acids: CASRQGAFLLDTQYF.

Note on this clonotype: One end of the junction varies from germline; a read error may be responsible. The CDR3 sequence is CAGRLADSYEQYF. Here the CDR3 DNA reads TGTGCCGGCAGGTTAGCGGACAGCTACGAGCAGTACTTC. J is TRBJ2-7 and V is TRBV7-9, with D perhaps given as TRBD1 or TRBD2 (6 bases each). The germline V gene encodes CDR1 SEHNR and CDR2 FQNEAQ (reference sequence). The length of the CDR3 is 13 residues.

The V and J genes are TRBV5-1 and TRBJ1-2; 7 bases align to TRBD1. The CDR3 contains 15 residues. The germline V gene encodes CDR1 SGHRS and CDR2 YFSETQ. The V segment lost 4 bases and the J segment 0 bases; nucleotides outside the gene matches: 6. CDR3 amino acids: CASSPGGTANYGYTF. CDR3 DNA: TGCGCCAGCAGCCCTGGGGGGACAGCTAACTATGGCTACACCTTC.

The J gene is TRBJ2-7, the V gene TRBV7-8, with D possibly TRBD1 on 5 matching bases. Germline V lookup: CDR1 SGHVS, CDR2 FQNEAQ. This CDR3 is 16 amino acids long. V lost 0 bases and J 5 bases, leaving 17 bases between the germline ends. The CDR3 spells CASSLAPVFQGHEQYF. Written as DNA, the CDR3 is TGTGCCAGCAGCTTAGCTCCTGTCTTCCAGGGCCACGAGCAGTACTTC. The full variable domain, completed using reference TRBV7-8 and TRBJ2-7, is GAGVSQSPRYKVAKRGQDVALRCDPISGHVSLFWYQQALGQGPEFLTYFQNEAQLDKSGLPSDRFFAERPEGSVSTLKIQRTQQEDSAVYLCASSLAPVFQGHEQYFGPGTRLTVT.

This clonotype was counted at least ten times. This chain connects TRBV4-2 to TRBJ2-1; 9 positions agree with TRBD2. CDR3 length: 16 amino acids. After removal of 2 bases from V and 8 bases from J, the junction contained 10 bases not matched to a gene. Germline assignment: CDR1 LGHNA and CDR2 YNFKEQ. CDR3 region: CASSQLLGGRGDEQFF. The CDR3 nucleotides read TGTGCCAGCAGCCAACTTCTGGGCGGGAGGGGCGATGAGCAGTTCTTC.

The V gene is TRBV5-1, the J gene TRBJ1-3; 12 nucleotides align to TRBD1. The V segment lost 0 bases and the J segment 1 base; nucleotides outside the gene matches: 8. The germline V gene encodes CDR1 SGHRS and CDR2 YFSETQ. This CDR3 has 19 residues. This CDR3 reads CASSLAGTGGFNSGNTIYF. Written as DNA, the CDR3 is TGCGCCAGCAGCTTGGCCGGGACAGGGGGCTTCAATTCTGGAAACACCATATATTTT.

The rearrangement links TRBV7-2 to TRBJ2-5; 11 bases align to TRBD2. The V gene end was trimmed by 5 bases and the J gene end by 2 bases; junction bases not matched to a gene: 7. Germline assignment: CDR1 SGHTA and CDR2 FQGNSA. This CDR3 is 16 amino acids long. The CDR3 DNA follows: TGTGCCAGCAGCCGACGACTAGCGGGGCGTCAAGAGACCCAGTACTTC. It yields the protein CASSRRLAGRQETQYF.

V usage is TRBV24-1 and J usage is TRBJ2-3, with D tentatively TRBD1 (5 bases). CDR1 is KGHDR and CDR2 is SFDVKD in the germline V gene. CDR3 length equals 13 residues. Trimming shortened V by 5 bases and J by 4 bases, and 9 bases separated the two germline ends. As DNA, the CDR3 is TGTGCCACCAGTGCTACAGGCGCAGATACGCAGTATTTT. Its protein product is CATSATGADTQYF.

The chain links TRBV7-2 to TRBJ1-3; D ambiguous. The CDR3 runs 14 residues. Germline CDR1 and CDR2: SGHTA and FQGNSA. The germline V and J ends were trimmed by 5 bases and 3 bases, with 11 bases remaining between them. The CDR3 loop is CASSPGYDGNTIYF. The CDR3 bases are TGTGCCAGCAGCCCCGGCTATGATGGAAACACCATATATTTT.

A note on this clonotype: This may stem from a read error, because a much larger clone lies one nucleotide away. V usage is TRBV7-8 and J usage is TRBJ2-1; perhaps TRBD1 as D (5 bases). Trimming stripped 5 bases from V and 4 bases from J, with 9 bases between. Per the germline V gene, CDR1 is SGHVS and CDR2 is FQNEAQ. This CDR3 region has 13 residues. The CDR3 region is CASSQQGYNEQFF. CDR3 in DNA: TGTGCCAGCAGCCAGCAGGGTTACAATGAGCAGTTCTTC.

The chain uses TRBV9 and TRBJ2-3; D might be TRBD1 (5 bases). Trimming removed 2 bases from V and 0 bases from J, with 7 bases in between. There are 14 residues in the CDR3. Germline CDR1 is SGDLS and CDR2 is YYNGEE. CDR3 sequence: CASSVTDSTDTQYF. The CDR3 DNA follows: TGTGCCAGCAGCGTGACAGATAGCACAGATACGCAGTATTTT.

This clonotype was seen repeatedly, ten times or more. The gene calls are TRBV9 and TRBJ2-1; tentative D call: TRBD2 (6 bases). The CDR3 sequence is 14 residues long. Germline lookup yields CDR1 SGDLS and CDR2 YYNGEE. V was clipped by 3 bases and J by 4 bases, with 11 bases between them. The CDR3 region is CASSADGSYNEQFF. For the CDR3, the DNA is TGTGCCAGCAGCGCCGACGGGAGTTACAATGAGCAGTTCTTC. Using reference TRBV9 and TRBJ2-1 for the parts outside the CDR3, the full variable domain is DSGVTQTPKHLITATGQRVTLRCSPRSGDLSVYWYQQSLDQGLQFLIQYYNGEERAKGNILERFSAQQFPDLHSELNLSSLELGDSALYFCASSADGSYNEQFFGPGTRLTVL.

The genes are TRBV7-8 and TRBJ1-6; D is perhaps TRBD1 (6 bases). V lost 1 base and J lost 16, with 14 bases in between. Looked up from germline, CDR1 is SGHVS and CDR2 is FQNEAQ. This CDR3 is built from 13 residues. CDR3 region: CASSLGGGLMLHF. The CDR3 nucleotides are TGTGCCAGCAGCTTAGGGGGGGGGCTCATGCTCCACTTT.